The present T cell receptor (beta chain) was sequenced within a study of cytomegalovirus exposure and HLA in healthy donors. In the study overall: Around 180 million T cells yielded fewer than 120 million unique TCR beta sequences in earlier analysis. Early released data comprised 80 million to 90 million unique TCRs from HLA-typed donors.

The germline gives CDR1 SGHTA, CDR2 FQGNSA. The CDR3 contains 13 residues. V lost 5 bases and J 5 bases, leaving 12 bases between the germline ends. This clone was counted only a few times. In the PCR, 60 Vbeta and 13 Jbeta primers were used. The protocol was immunoSEQ multiplex PCR, while the TCRdb copy is restricted to in-frame clones and leaves out a portion. The table records about 110,000 clones, more than 65% of them present only once. The V call is TRBV7-2, the J call TRBJ1-1; D remains ambiguous. This receptor was identified in a boy under 18 in good health and CMV-seronegative. Material for sequencing was PBMCs. CDR3 in amino acids: CASSREVSTEAFF. In nucleotides, the CDR3 is TGTGCCAGCAGCCGTGAGGTCTCAACTGAAGCTTTCTTT.